This TCR beta chain was retrieved from a study of blood T cell repertoires in COVID-19. At the level of the study: Donors in the United States, Italy and Spain gave samples during acute or convalescent COVID-19.

The repertoire was sequenced with immunoSEQ multiplex PCR; TCRdb's copy has only in-frame clones and lacks some. The sample lists approximately 50,000 clones, 78% occurring once. Germline CDR1 is PRHDT and CDR2 is FYEKMQ (reference sequence). The CDR3 is 16 residues long. V lost 4 bases, J lost 5 bases, and 10 bases stayed unmatched. Participant age was about 18 to 89 years, and participants resided in fewer than 25 US areas. Cohorts were assigned according to the clinical history that participants reported. This receptor was identified in a woman aged 45-65 years with acute COVID-19. The sequenced material came from PBMCs or T cells enriched from blood (not recorded which). This sequence joins TRBV13 and TRBJ1-4; the match to TRBD1 covers 7 bases. The CDR3 sequence: CASSSIRAGGNEKLFF. CDR3 nucleotides: TGTGCCAGCAGCTCAATCCGGGCAGGGGGAAATGAAAAACTGTTTTTT.